This TCR beta chain appears in the sequencing data of a study of blood T cell repertoires in COVID-19. For the study at large: COVID-19 samples from acute and convalescent phases originated in the United States, Italy and Spain. PBMCs, B-cell-depleted T cells, or T cells were the source of the cDNA or gDNA that made up the material.

V lost 3 bases to trimming and J lost 1 base, with 7 bases between them. From germline, CDR1 is SEHNR and CDR2 FQNEAQ (reference sequence). The CDR3 loop spans 14 amino acids. Only in-frame clones appear in the TCRdb table, and some are missing; sequencing was by immunoSEQ multiplex PCR. This table has around 170,000 clones, around four fifths appearing once. Participants were aged about 18 to 89 years from approximately 23 US areas. Each participant's cohort was designated according to participant-reported clinical history. The TCR originated in a woman in her fifties or sixties who had recovered from COVID-19. V is TRBV7-9 and J is TRBJ2-1; possibly TRBD1 for D (6 bases). Sequenced material: PBMCs or T cells enriched from blood (not recorded which). CDR3 sequence (DNA): TGTGCCAGCAGCTTTAGGGGGTCCTACAATGAGCAGTTCTTC. It codes for CASSFRGSYNEQFF.